This record concerns one T cell receptor (beta chain) sequence. CDR1 and CDR2 from the germline V gene are SGHVS and FQNEAQ. There are 15 residues in the CDR3. Trimming shortened V by 6 bases and J by 6 bases, and 19 bases separated the two germline ends. These data are taken from a study of T cell clones after liver transplantation. Study context: As an antigen-independent comparator, third-party-reactive TCRbeta sequences came from pre-transplant mixed lymphocyte reactions.

Clones were read by immunoSEQ multiplex PCR, and TCRdb kept only the in-frame ones, dropping some. The sample shows 80,000 or so clones, 80% to 85% of them seen only once. The sequencing used CD4+ T cells from blood, collected about 46 months after liver transplant. This chain links TRBV7-8 with TRBJ2-3, with D tentatively TRBD1 (6 bases). This sequence was found in a human patient who received a liver transplant. Some T cells could come from the graft donor. The CDR3 sequence is CASRSLQGKWDTQYF. CDR3 sequence (DNA): TGTGCCAGCAGGTCACTACAGGGAAAGTGGGATACGCAGTATTTT.